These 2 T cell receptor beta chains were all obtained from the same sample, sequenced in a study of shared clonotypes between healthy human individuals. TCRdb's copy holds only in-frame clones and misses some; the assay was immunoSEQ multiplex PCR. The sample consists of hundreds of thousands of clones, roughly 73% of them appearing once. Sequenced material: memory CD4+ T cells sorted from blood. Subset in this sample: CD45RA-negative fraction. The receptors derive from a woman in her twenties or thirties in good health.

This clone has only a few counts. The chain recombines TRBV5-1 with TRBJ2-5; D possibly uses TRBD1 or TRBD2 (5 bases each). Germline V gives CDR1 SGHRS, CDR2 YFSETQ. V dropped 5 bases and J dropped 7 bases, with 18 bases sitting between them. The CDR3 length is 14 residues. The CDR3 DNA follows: TGCGCCAGCAGACGGGACGCCTCCCCAGGGACCCAGTACTTC. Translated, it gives CASRRDASPGTQYF.

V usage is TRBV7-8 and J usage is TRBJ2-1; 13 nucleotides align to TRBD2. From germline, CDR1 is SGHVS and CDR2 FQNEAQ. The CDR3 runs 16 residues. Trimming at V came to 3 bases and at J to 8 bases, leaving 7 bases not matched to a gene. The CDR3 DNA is TGTGCCAGCAGCTTCCGAGGACTAGCGGGGGAGCATGAGCAGTTCTTC. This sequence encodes CASSFRGLAGEHEQFF.